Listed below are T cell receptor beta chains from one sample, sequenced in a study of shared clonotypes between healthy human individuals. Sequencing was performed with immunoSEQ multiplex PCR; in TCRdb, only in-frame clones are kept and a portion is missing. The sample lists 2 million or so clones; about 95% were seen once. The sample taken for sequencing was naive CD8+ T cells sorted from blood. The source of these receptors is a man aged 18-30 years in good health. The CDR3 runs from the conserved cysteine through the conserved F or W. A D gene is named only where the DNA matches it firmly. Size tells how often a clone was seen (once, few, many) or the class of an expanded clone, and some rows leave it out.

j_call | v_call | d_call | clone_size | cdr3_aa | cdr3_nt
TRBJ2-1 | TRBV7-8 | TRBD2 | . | CASSLEASGSLRVVNEQFF | TGTGCCAGCAGCTTAGAAGCTAGCGGGAGTTTAAGAGTCGTCAATGAGCAGTTCTTC
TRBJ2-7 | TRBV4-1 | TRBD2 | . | CASSPEGLAGPYEQYF | TGCGCCAGCAGCCCTGAAGGACTAGCGGGTCCCTACGAGCAGTACTTC
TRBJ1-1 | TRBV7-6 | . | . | CASSLPGVTEAFF | TGTGCCAGCAGCCTCCCGGGCGTCACTGAAGCTTTCTTT
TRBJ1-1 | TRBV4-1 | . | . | CASSQLRGGTEAFF | TGCGCCAGCAGCCAATTAAGGGGTGGCACTGAAGCTTTCTTT
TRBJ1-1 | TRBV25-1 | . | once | CASSVGGANTEAFF | TGTGCCAGCAGTGTCGGGGGGGCGAACACTGAAGCTTTCTTT
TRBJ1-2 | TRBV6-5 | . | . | CASSYSEGVNYGYTF | TGTGCCAGCAGTTACTCGGAGGGAGTTAACTATGGCTACACCTTC
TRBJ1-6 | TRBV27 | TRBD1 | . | CASSLTGPSPLHF | TGTGCCAGCAGTTTGACAGGGCCTTCACCCCTCCACTTT
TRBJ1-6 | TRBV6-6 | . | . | CASSNNSPLHF | TGTGCCAGCAGTAACAATTCACCCCTCCACTTT
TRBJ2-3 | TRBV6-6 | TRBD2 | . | CASTYWGGDTQYF | TGTGCCAGCACGTATTGGGGGGGTGATACGCAGTATTTT
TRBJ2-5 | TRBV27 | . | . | CASSNIGPIYQETQYF | TGTGCCAGCAGCAATATAGGGCCCATCTATCAAGAGACCCAGTACTTC